Detailed here is one T cell receptor beta chain. Germline-derived CDR1 and CDR2 are SGHDN and FVKESK. The CDR3 is 18 residues long. V gave up 0 bases and J gave up 3 bases, with 17 bases separating them. The data were produced by immunoSEQ multiplex PCR, yet TCRdb's version contains in-frame clones alone and is incomplete. In the table there are 180,000 or so clones, 85% to 90% of which are singletons. The data were taken from a study of blood T cell repertoires in COVID-19. Study overall: Collection of acute and convalescent COVID-19 samples took place in the United States, Italy and Spain.

The V call is TRBV14, the J call TRBJ1-4, with D possibly TRBD1 on 5 matching bases. This receptor was obtained from a woman in her fifties or sixties with acute or convalescent COVID-19. Sample: peripheral blood. The CDR3 DNA sequence: TGTGCCAGCAGCCAAGAATCCCCCCGACAGCCCCCTAATGAAAAACTGTTTTTT. This gives the protein CASSQESPRQPPNEKLFF. Based on the CDR3 plus reference TRBV14 and TRBJ1-4, the full variable domain is EAGVTQFPSHSVIEKGQTVTLRCDPISGHDNLYWYRRVMGKEIKFLLHFVKESKQDESGMPNNRFLAERTGGTYSTLKVQPAELEDSGVYFCASSQESPRQPPNEKLFFGSGTQLSVL.